These T cell receptor beta chains were read from a single sample in a study of neurological immune-mediated disorders. TCRdb redid the calling of the 5' RACE reads with MiXCR, one entry per CDR3 protein. The data show more than 100,000 distinct CDR3 sequences, with 11% seen just once and around 3.1% held by the top ten. Sequenced sample: PBMCs. Source of these receptors: a female donor with HTLV-1-associated myelopathy (HAM/TSP). The CDR3 runs from the conserved cysteine through the conserved F or W. D genes are given only for firm matches. For some rows the clone size is stated as once, few or many, or as a class when expanded; others skip it.

J,V,size,D,CDR3,DNA
TRBJ1-2,TRBV6-1,many,-,CASSEGGTATSGYTF,TGTGCCAGCAGTGAAGGGGGCACGGCGACCAGTGGCTACACCTTC
TRBJ2-1,TRBV20-1,many,TRBD2,CSATRTSPWNEQFF,TGCAGTGCTACCAGGACTAGCCCCTGGAATGAGCAGTTCTTC
TRBJ2-2,TRBV7-8,few,-,CASSLVSGDANTGELFF,TGTGCCAGCAGCTTAGTTTCCGGGGACGCGAACACCGGGGAGCTGTTTTTT
TRBJ1-3,TRBV6-1,many,TRBD1,CASSATPGQGNGNTIYF,TGTGCCAGCAGTGCGACCCCGGGACAGGGGAATGGAAACACCATATATTTT
TRBJ1-1,TRBV20-1,once,-,CSSLGDLALAFF,TGCAGTTCGCTCGGGGATCTCGCCTTGGCTTTCTTT
TRBJ1-5,TRBV28,-,-,CATTPGGWNQPQHF,TGTGCCACCACTCCCGGGGGCTGGAATCAGCCCCAGCATTTT
TRBJ2-2,TRBV6-5,many,-,CASSYGANTGELFF,TGTGCCAGCAGTTACGGAGCGAACACCGGGGAGCTGTTTTTT
TRBJ1-1,TRBV6-1,many,TRBD1,CASNPGTVNTEAFF,TGTGCCAGCAACCCAGGGACAGTCAACACTGAAGCTTTCTTT
TRBJ2-4,TRBV20-1,-,TRBD1,CSARQGLAKNIQYF,TGCAGTGCAAGACAGGGTTTAGCCAAAAACATTCAGTACTTC
TRBJ2-3,TRBV14,many,TRBD1,CASSETGGKGYF,TGTGCCAGCAGCGAGACAGGGGGAAAGGGGTATTTT
TRBJ2-1,TRBV20-1,many,-,CSAREVGRGVHEQFF,TGCAGTGCTAGAGAGGTAGGAAGGGGCGTTCATGAGCAGTTCTTC
TRBJ2-7,TRBV28,many,TRBD2,CASSFPSGVGEQYF,TGTGCCAGCAGTTTCCCTAGCGGCGTCGGGGAGCAGTACTTC
TRBJ2-7,TRBV4-2,-,TRBD2,CASSQFSGGSYEQYF,TGTGCCAGCAGCCAATTTAGCGGGGGGTCCTACGAGCAGTACTTC
TRBJ2-7,TRBV6-1,-,-,CATNHGGLYEQYF,TGTGCCACCAACCACGGAGGGTTGTACGAGCAGTACTTC
TRBJ1-2,TRBV3-1,many,TRBD1,CASSRQGAETGGYTF,TGTGCCAGCAGCCGACAGGGGGCGGAAACGGGAGGCTACACCTTC
TRBJ2-7,TRBV5-1,many,-,CASSGPQNSRTAYEQYF,TGCGCCAGCAGCGGACCGCAGAACTCCCGGACAGCCTACGAGCAGTACTTC
TRBJ2-3,TRBV20-1,many,TRBD2,CSAILAGGLTDTQYF,TGCAGTGCTATACTAGCGGGGGGGCTCACAGATACGCAGTATTTT
TRBJ2-2,TRBV12-3/TRBV12-4,many,TRBD2,CASSGGTSGVTGELFF,TGTGCCAGCAGTGGCGGGACTAGCGGGGTCACCGGGGAGCTGTTTTTT
TRBJ1-4,TRBV7-8,many,TRBD1,CASSLANRGNEKLFF,TGTGCCAGCAGCTTAGCAAACAGGGGGAATGAAAAACTGTTTTTT
TRBJ2-3,TRBV5-1,many,TRBD2,CASRTAGGRGADTQYF,TGCGCCAGCAGGACGGCGGGGGGGCGAGGGGCAGATACGCAGTATTTT
TRBJ2-3,TRBV5-5,-,-,CASGRTLIPDTQYF,TGTGCCAGCGGGCGGACACTTATCCCAGATACGCAGTATTTT
TRBJ2-1,TRBV5-1,many,-,CASSTGLTLSYNEQFF,TGCGCCAGCAGCACCGGACTAACGTTATCCTACAATGAGCAGTTCTTC
TRBJ1-2,TRBV5-1,many,-,CASSQDTNYGYTF,TGCGCCAGCAGCCAGGACACGAACTATGGCTACACCTTC
TRBJ1-5,TRBV20-1,medium-sized,-,CSAGGQIHSNQPQHF,TGCAGTGCTGGAGGACAGATTCATAGCAATCAGCCCCAGCATTTT
TRBJ1-2,TRBV3-1,many,-,CASSLMAGGANGYTF,TGTGCCAGCAGCCTTATGGCGGGAGGGGCGAATGGCTACACCTTC
TRBJ2-1,TRBV20-1,many,-,CSAIWGNEQFF,TGCAGTGCTATATGGGGGAATGAGCAGTTCTTC
TRBJ1-1,TRBV27,many,TRBD1,CASSLQGVNTEAFF,TGTGCCAGCAGTTTACAGGGGGTAAACACTGAAGCTTTCTTT
TRBJ2-3,TRBV6-5,-,TRBD2,CASTSPSSGIRNTQYF,TGTGCCAGCACCTCACCGTCTAGCGGTATACGAAATACGCAGTATTTT
TRBJ2-7,TRBV10-3,many,TRBD1,CAVTKGQAHYEQYF,TGTGCCGTAACTAAGGGACAGGCGCACTACGAGCAGTACTTC
TRBJ2-7,TRBV12-3/TRBV12-4,many,-,CASAPHVGNEQYF,TGTGCCAGCGCTCCCCACGTGGGTAACGAGCAGTACTTC
TRBJ2-3,TRBV11-2,few,TRBD1,CASSFTGGSTDTQYF,TGTGCCAGCAGCTTTACAGGGGGAAGCACAGATACGCAGTATTTT
TRBJ2-1,TRBV29-1,many,TRBD1,CSVERRDRAYNEQFF,TGCAGCGTTGAACGCCGGGACAGGGCCTACAATGAGCAGTTCTTC
TRBJ2-7,TRBV28,many,-,CASSAGSYEQYF,TGTGCCAGCAGCGCCGGGTCATACGAGCAGTACTTC
TRBJ2-3,TRBV20-1,few,TRBD2,CSARDPGGTDTQYF,TGCAGTGCTAGAGATCCGGGGGGGACAGATACGCAGTATTTT
TRBJ2-1,TRBV4-1,many,-,CASSQERAAGYEQFF,TGCGCCAGCAGCCAAGAAAGGGCCGCTGGCTATGAGCAGTTCTTC
TRBJ2-1,TRBV5-1,many,TRBD2,CASSLTWRGRYNEQFF,TGCGCCAGCAGCTTGACGTGGCGGGGGAGGTACAATGAGCAGTTCTTC
TRBJ2-4,TRBV12-3/TRBV12-4,many,-,CASSLSKNIQYF,TGTGCCAGCAGTTTGAGTAAAAACATTCAGTACTTC
TRBJ1-1,TRBV7-6,many,-,CASSHGESSEAFF,TGTGCCAGCAGCCACGGAGAGAGTTCTGAAGCTTTCTTT
TRBJ2-3,TRBV7-9,many,TRBD1,CASSRDRSQYF,TGTGCCAGCAGCCGGGACAGGTCGCAGTATTTT
TRBJ1-1,TRBV14,many,TRBD1,CASRIQGRNTEAFF,TGTGCCAGCAGAATACAGGGGCGGAACACTGAAGCTTTCTTT
TRBJ2-7,TRBV20-1,many,TRBD2,CSARGKRLTSGESYEQYF,TGCAGTGCTAGAGGAAAACGCTTAACTAGCGGAGAATCCTACGAGCAGTACTTC
TRBJ2-3,TRBV5-1,-,-,CASRYTRRTDTQYF,TGCGCCAGCAGGTATACTAGACGCACAGATACGCAGTATTTT
TRBJ2-7,TRBV12-3/TRBV12-4,-,-,CASSSGLSSYEQYF,TGTGCCAGCAGTTCAGGGTTAAGCTCCTACGAGCAGTACTTC
TRBJ2-7,TRBV20-1,many,-,CSAKEGANYEQYF,TGCAGTGCGAAAGAAGGGGCCAACTACGAGCAGTACTTC
TRBJ2-7,TRBV28,medium-sized,TRBD1,CASRPAGGIYEQYF,TGTGCCAGCAGGCCGGCAGGGGGCATTTACGAGCAGTACTTC
TRBJ2-1,TRBV9,many,TRBD2,CASSASGDNEQFF,TGTGCCAGCAGCGCTAGCGGGGACAATGAGCAGTTCTTC
TRBJ2-5,TRBV5-1,-,-,CASSFGQGDWYQETQYF,TGCGCCAGCAGCTTCGGGCAGGGAGATTGGTACCAAGAGACCCAGTACTTC
TRBJ2-7,TRBV4-1,many,TRBD1,CASSLRDRVYEQYF,TGCGCCAGCAGCCTCCGGGACAGGGTGTACGAGCAGTACTTC
TRBJ2-1,TRBV13,many,TRBD1,CASSYGQGDHNEQFF,TGTGCCAGCAGCTACGGACAGGGGGACCACAATGAGCAGTTCTTC
TRBJ2-3,TRBV29-1,many,-,CSVGVSGQALLQYF,TGCAGCGTTGGCGTGAGTGGGCAGGCTCTACTGCAGTATTTT
TRBJ2-6,TRBV10-3,many,-,CAISESRTALSGANVLTF,TGTGCCATCAGTGAGTCGAGGACAGCTCTCTCTGGGGCCAACGTCCTGACTTTC
TRBJ2-7,TRBV15,many,-,CATSDRSRGTYEQYF,TGTGCTACCAGTGACAGGAGTCGAGGAACCTACGAGCAGTACTTC
TRBJ2-3,TRBV10-3,many,-,CAISESADTQYF,TGTGCCATCAGTGAGTCCGCAGATACGCAGTATTTT
TRBJ2-6,TRBV6-5,many,-,CASSYSLSSGANVLTF,TGTGCCAGCAGTTACTCGTTGAGCTCTGGGGCCAACGTCCTGACTTTC
TRBJ2-6,TRBV24-1,many,-,CATSDPTVGANVLTF,TGTGCCACCAGTGATCCGACAGTTGGGGCCAACGTCCTGACTTTC
TRBJ2-7,TRBV20-1,many,TRBD1,CSARRDSPYEQYF,TGCAGTGCTAGAAGGGACAGCCCGTACGAGCAGTACTTC
TRBJ2-4,TRBV5-1,many,-,CASSLAQGENIQYF,TGCGCCAGCAGCTTGGCCCAGGGTGAAAACATTCAGTACTTC
TRBJ2-7,TRBV28,many,TRBD1,CASSSRTGIYEQYF,TGTGCCAGCAGTTCCAGGACAGGAATCTACGAGCAGTACTTC